The present entry profiles one T cell receptor beta chain with its context. Its recognized antigen is unknown. No quality values exist for individual bases; no much larger clone is one base distant. The sample belongs to a study of T cell responses to AZD1222 COVID-19 vaccine (dated by TCRdb to about 2021). Concerning the study at large: AZD1222 recipients whose second dose came at about 4 weeks and those whose second dose came at about 12 weeks were combined into one group, since spike-specific TCR depth and breadth did not differ between the two schedules. A total of roughly 240 trial participants underwent TCR sequencing, of whom about 210 received two doses of AZD1222 and approximately 25 received two doses of the MenACWY control vaccine. Enrollment into the trials was organized by age into subgroups of 18-55, 56-69 and 70-plus years, and those subgroups contained around 150, 28 and 57 TCR-sequenced participants, respectively.

Results the study describes overall, beyond this receptor: The 56-69-year group was small, and its depth increase did not reach significance, likely because of low power. Conclusions about previously exposed vaccinees are limited because only five or six AZD1222 recipients were SARS-CoV-2 seropositive at baseline. Nearly half of unique spike-specific TCRs reportedly recognized epitopes outside regions mutated in the B.1.351 and B.1.1.7 variants. Participants were mostly white British, with more females than males. The authors suggested clonal diversity may have been underestimated. Spike-specific TCR breadth and depth rose significantly after two AZD1222 doses compared with day 0 and with MenACWY recipients. Because no day 14 peak-response samples were available, repertoires were characterized only after the peak T cell response. Vaccine-associated CD4 TCRs spanned the whole spike protein, with dominant responses in regions 160-218 and 743-854.

The CDR3 regions of human TCRbeta chains were subjected to immunosequencing. For the original study's pipeline: Repertoire TCRs were matched against a reference library of SARS-CoV-2-specific TCRs generated with the MIRA antigen-specificity platform. Breadth meant the fraction of unique TCRs that were SARS-CoV-2-associated, whereas depth meant the fraction of total T cells that were SARS-CoV-2-associated. Using the MIRA data, every spike-specific TCR was mapped to the spike region that the TCR reacted to and assigned to either a CD4 or a CD8 class. Log10-transformed breadth and depth values were compared by one-way ANOVA with Sidak's multiple comparisons tests. TCRdb provides this immuneACCESS table in a form limited to in-frame rearrangements. Some clones are lacking; in checked studies, under half of them reflect an unresolved V gene, and why the rest are absent is not known. The V and J calls and the clone size are those of that table, but D and trimming were determined from the DNA. In this sample the table shows around 140,000 clones, approximately 91% of which occur a single time. Jointly, the top ten make up approximately 1.6% of the sample.

The germline V and J ends show losses of 6 bases and 7 bases respectively, and no gene match explains 5 bases of the junction. CDR1 and CDR2 are read off the germline V gene as SNHLY and FYNNEI. From the cysteine up to the phenylalanine, the CDR3 has a length of 14 residues. CDR3 DNA only is kept here, 42 bases in frame from base 1. Per the publication, the time point label means: baseline before first vaccination. Vaccinee samples were obtained from the UK trials COV001 and COV002, which included a single-blind randomized controlled phase 2/3 trial of AZD1222 (ChAdOx1 nCoV-19) in healthy adults. For TCRbeta chain sequencing, PBMC samples from trial participants were taken at day 0 and at day 28 after the second dose.

This TCR came from an adult in good health. This material consisted of peripheral blood, taken on day 0 of AZD1222 vaccination. The rearrangement joined TRBV2 to TRBJ1-5, with TRBD1 matching 11 junction bases. The DNA sequence reads TGTGCCAGCAGAGTGGACAGGGGGCAACAGCCCCAGCATTTT. It specifies CASRVDRGQQPQHF.